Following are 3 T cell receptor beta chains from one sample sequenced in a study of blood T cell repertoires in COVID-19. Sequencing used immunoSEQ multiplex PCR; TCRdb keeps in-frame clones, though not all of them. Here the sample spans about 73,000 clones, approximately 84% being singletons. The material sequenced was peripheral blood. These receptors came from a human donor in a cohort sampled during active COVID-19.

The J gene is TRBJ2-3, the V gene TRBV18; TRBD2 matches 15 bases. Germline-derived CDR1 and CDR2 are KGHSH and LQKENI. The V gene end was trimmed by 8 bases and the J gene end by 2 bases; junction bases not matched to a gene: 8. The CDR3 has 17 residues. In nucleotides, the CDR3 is TGTGCCAGCCCAGGACTAGCGGGGGGGCGTGACACAGATACGCAGTATTTT. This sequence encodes CASPGLAGGRDTDTQYF.

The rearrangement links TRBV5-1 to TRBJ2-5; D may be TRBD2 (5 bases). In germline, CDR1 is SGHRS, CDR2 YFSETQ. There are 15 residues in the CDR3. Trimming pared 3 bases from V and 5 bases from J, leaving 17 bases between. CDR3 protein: CASSSAGRVEETQYF. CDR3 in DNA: TGCGCCAGCAGCTCGGCGGGTCGGGTGGAGGAGACCCAGTACTTC.

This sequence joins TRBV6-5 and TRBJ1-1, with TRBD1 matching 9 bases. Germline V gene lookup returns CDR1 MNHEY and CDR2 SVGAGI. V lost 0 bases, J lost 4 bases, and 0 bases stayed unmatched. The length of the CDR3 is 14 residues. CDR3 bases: TGTGCCAGCAGTTACTCACAGGGGGCCACTGAAGCTTTCTTT. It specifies CASSYSQGATEAFF.